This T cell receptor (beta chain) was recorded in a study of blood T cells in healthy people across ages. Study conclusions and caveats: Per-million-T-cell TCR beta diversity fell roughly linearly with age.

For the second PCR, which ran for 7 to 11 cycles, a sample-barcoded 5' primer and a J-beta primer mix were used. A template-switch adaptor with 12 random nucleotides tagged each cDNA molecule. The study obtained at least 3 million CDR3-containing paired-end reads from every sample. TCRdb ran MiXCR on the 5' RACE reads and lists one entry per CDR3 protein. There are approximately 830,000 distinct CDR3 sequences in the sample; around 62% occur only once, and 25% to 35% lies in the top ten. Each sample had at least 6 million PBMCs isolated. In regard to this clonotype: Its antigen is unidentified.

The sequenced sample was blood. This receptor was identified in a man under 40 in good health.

The CDR3 DNA sequence: TGTGCCAGCGGTACTGGGCTCTCCTACGAGCAGTACTTC. As protein: CASGTGLSYEQYF. The chain combines TRBV28 with TRBJ2-7; the D is unclear. Per germline, CDR1 MDHEN and CDR2 SYDVKM. The CDR3 is made up of 13 amino acids. V was shortened by 8 bases and J by 0 bases, with 11 bases between the two germline ends.